This T cell receptor beta chain was identified during a study of CD8+CD57+ T cells in acquired aplastic anemia. About the research overall: The study obtained an average of around 2.9 ug of DNA from sorted CD4+ and CD8+ cells. General observations from the study: Found in both controls and patients were approximately 30 CD8+ CDR3 sequences. Significant differences in CD8+ Simpson's diversity were not observed between patients and controls.

V gave up 0 bases and J gave up 11 bases; unmatched junction bases: 10. Germline loops: CDR1 LNHNV, CDR2 YYDKDF (reference sequence). This CDR3 is built from 16 residues. This clonotype is a singleton in its sample. The antigen is not known. It was genomic DNA that served as the template for profiling TCR beta VDJ and CDR3. TCRdb itself ran the reads through MiXCR, one entry per CDR3 protein. The sample holds some 210,000 distinct CDR3 sequences, approximately 60% seen once. Specimen: sorted CD4+, CD8+, or CD8+CD57+ T cells (not recorded which) from PBMCs. V gene TRBV15 combines with J gene TRBJ2-4, with TRBD2 identical over 10 bases. The clonotype comes from a human donor in good health. In nucleotides, the CDR3 is TGTGCCACCAGCAGAGATGTCACCAGCGGGGGGGTTCTTCAGTACTTC. It encodes CATSRDVTSGGVLQYF. Full variable domain (rest looked up from reference TRBV15 and TRBJ2-4): DAMVIQNPRYQVTQFGKPVTLSCSQTLNHNVMYWYQQKSSQAPKLLFHYYDKDFNNEADTPDNFQSRRPNTSFCFLDIRSPGLGDTAMYLCATSRDVTSGGVLQYFGAGTRLSVL.